The following is a T cell receptor beta chain sequence with its context. This clonotype was seen ten or more times. Its antigen is not yet known. No much larger clone is present one base from it, and per-base qualities are unavailable. Including the terminal cysteine and phenylalanine, the CDR3 comprises 15 residues. Only the CDR3 region is kept as DNA, spanning 45 bases read in frame from base 1. In the germline V gene, CDR1 corresponds to SGHTA and CDR2 to FQGTGA. Trimming at the junction amounts to 1 base on V and 1 base on J, and the germline ends lie 10 bases apart. This entry is derived from a study of Graves' ophthalmopathy and Graves' hyperthyroidism listed by TCRdb under 2018. Notes on the research overall: Hyperthyroidism was defined as stable when no progression to ophthalmopathy occurred within 18 months of follow-up. The study used signatures of the TCR beta repertoire to tell Graves' ophthalmopathy apart from Graves' hyperthyroidism and to predict which patients would progress to ophthalmopathy. In total, approximately 130 blood samples were TCR-sequenced: some 40 ophthalmopathy, 75 hyperthyroidism and some 17 hyperthyroidism-to-ophthalmopathy patients. To explore V-J signatures distinguishing ophthalmopathy from hyperthyroidism, a discovery set of more than 95 patients (roughly 45 ophthalmopathy, 55 to 60 stable hyperthyroidism) was enrolled. An independent validation cohort comprised some 19 hyperthyroidism patients and some 16 patients who later progressed from hyperthyroidism to ophthalmopathy. In five or six hyperthyroidism patients, T-cell repertoires of thyroid tissue and blood were compared. Following sampling, methimazole starting at 30 mg daily was administered to hyperthyroidism patients, and high-dose intravenous methylprednisolone was administered to ophthalmopathy patients. General findings and caveats noted by the study authors: No statistical method was used to predetermine the sample size, and group allocation was not hidden from the investigators. In validation, the model predicted ophthalmopathy progression with about 71% sensitivity and 72.22% specificity; some 13 predicted patients were CT-confirmed with GO in a median of approximately 6.5 months. In cross-validation, the 13-signature model distinguished ophthalmopathy from stable hyperthyroidism with about 87% sensitivity and about 84% specificity, and in the test set the corresponding values were approximately 80% and 75%. Most expanded thyroid clonotypes with frequency above 0.001 were also detected in blood, suggesting blood repertoires may reflect the thyroid immune response.

For repertoire sequencing, TCR beta CDR3 regions were amplified from RNA transcripts. The first round was an RT-PCR using HTBI primers with the Qiagen OneStep RT-PCR kit, and this first round was followed by a second-round multiplex PCR, then size selection and purification. The libraries underwent paired-end sequencing with 100 bp reads on an Illumina HiSeq2000. The authors processed their data as follows. SOAPnuke was used to process the reads, throwing out any read that had adapters, had uncalled bases, had a mean Phred below 15, or lacked an exact constant-primer or identifier match. COPE v1.2.5 was used to merge the high-quality paired reads. Unique nucleotide sequences were defined as clonotypes and aligned to IMGT TRB V, D and J references using MiTCR v1.1. The analysis was limited to V-J combinations with a frequency above 0.0001, which together covered 99.2% of repertoires. A TCR clonal expansion and chaos score per V-J combination was defined as the ratio of F50 clonal expansion to chaos observed in the TCRdist matrix. Features were reduced by Welch's t-statistics and random forest to approximately 13 V-J combinations, which fed a naive Bayes classifier. The Morisita-Horn index was used to measure how similar the thyroid and blood repertoires were. TCRdb trimmed public reads at Q25 via fastp, called clones via MiXCR and kept in-frame beta chains. Each CDR3 protein appears once, grouped with its most common genes and DNA. The V and J calls shown here were made by TCRdb, not taken from the authors' results. For this sample there are over a million distinct CDR3 sequences; approximately 35% appear just once. The biggest ten clones account for around 10% of the sample.

Hyperthyroidism patients were newly diagnosed, were aged 18 to 65 years, and had a disease duration under 2 months. Patients with other autoimmune diseases, uncontrolled infections, pregnancy or lactation were excluded. Diagnosis relied on clinical symptoms, serum thyroxine, TRAb, thyroid ultrasound and orbital computed tomography. Total RNA was extracted with Trizol reagent and quality-checked on an Agilent 2100 Bioanalyzer. The rearranged segments are TRBV7-3 and TRBJ2-5; 7 matching bases give a weak D call of TRBD2. The TCR comes from an adult man with Graves' hyperthyroidism. Sequencing was done on a sample of peripheral blood or thyroid tissue (not recorded which). The sequence in DNA is TGTGCCAGCAGCTTAAGGGGGGGGCGCCAAGAGACCCAGTACTTC. This is translated as CASSLRGGRQETQYF.